The T cell receptor beta chain described here comes from a study of response to subunit inactivated influenza vaccine. Whole-study findings and limits: Few new T cells, the authors suggested, are recruited by each seasonal influenza vaccination.

The CDR3 runs to 15 residues. Germline lookup yields CDR1 MNHEY and CDR2 SVGAGI. Trimming took off 6 bases at V and 4 bases at J, with 18 bases between the two ends. TCRdb called the RT-PCR reads again in MiXCR, with one record for every CDR3 protein. The sample has more than 450,000 distinct CDR3 sequences, 10% to 15% seen once. There are a few counts of this clonotype. No antigen is known for it. The sequence came from a man between 45 and 60 years old who received an inactivated influenza vaccine. V is TRBV6-5 and J is TRBJ2-5; D might be TRBD1 or TRBD2, each matching 5 bases. The source was PBMCs from blood, collected on the day of vaccination. The CDR3 spells CASRYGAGLGETQYF. Written as DNA, the CDR3 is TGTGCCAGCAGATACGGGGCAGGGCTTGGAGAGACCCAGTACTTC.